Listed below are T cell receptor beta chains from one sample, sequenced in a study of shared clonotypes between healthy human individuals. Profiled with immunoSEQ multiplex PCR; TCRdb holds only in-frame clones, not every one. The sample carries some 2,100,000 clones, 85% to 95% recorded once. The sample taken for sequencing was naive CD8+ T cells from PBMCs. The receptor source for this set is a man aged 18-30 years in good health. Some clones in this sample may be carry-over from other donors' samples. The CDR3 runs from the conserved cysteine through the conserved F or W. D genes are given only for firm matches. The size of a clone is reported for some rows only, either as once, few or many, or as a class for expanded clones.

v_gene	d_gene	abundance	j_gene	CDR3nt	CDR3aa
TRBV4-1	NA	few	TRBJ2-4	TGCGCCAGCAGCCAATTGGGGGAGCTCGCCAAAAACATTCAGTACTTC	CASSQLGELAKNIQYF
TRBV27	NA	NA	TRBJ1-1	TGTGCCAGCAGTTTATTTCGGGGGCCTTTGAACACTGAAGCTTTCTTT	CASSLFRGPLNTEAFF
TRBV27	NA	NA	TRBJ2-2	TGTGCCAGCAGTTTAGACGGGGAGCTGTTTTTT	CASSLDGELFF
TRBV9	TRBD1	NA	TRBJ1-1	TGTGCCAGCAGCGTATGGGACAGCCTGAACACTGAAGCTTTCTTT	CASSVWDSLNTEAFF
TRBV14	NA	NA	TRBJ1-5	TGTGCCAGCAGCCTCCGGAATCAGCCCCAGCATTTT	CASSLRNQPQHF
TRBV28	TRBD1	NA	TRBJ2-5	TGTGCCAGCAGGGCAACCGGGACAGCCGCATGGGAGACCCAGTACTTC	CASRATGTAAWETQYF
TRBV9	TRBD1	NA	TRBJ2-7	TGTGCCAGCAGCGACGGACAGGGCTACGAGCAGTACTTC	CASSDGQGYEQYF
TRBV10-3	TRBD2	NA	TRBJ2-7	TGTGCCATCAGTGGGACTAGCGGGAGTTACGAGCAGTACTTC	CAISGTSGSYEQYF
TRBV5-1	NA	NA	TRBJ2-1	TGCGCCAGCAGCTTGGGGAGCGGATCTTACTCCTACAATGAGCAGTTCTTC	CASSLGSGSYSYNEQFF
TRBV5-1	TRBD2	NA	TRBJ2-5	TGCGCCAGCAGCTTGATTACTAGCGGGACCCGGTACCAAGAGACCCAGTACTTC	CASSLITSGTRYQETQYF
TRBV14	NA	NA	TRBJ1-1	TGTGCCAGCAGCCAAGTTGGCAGGCGATTATCCACTGAAGCTTTCTTT	CASSQVGRRLSTEAFF
TRBV15	NA	NA	TRBJ1-1	TGTGCCACCAGCGAACTTAGGAACACTGAAGCTTTCTTT	CATSELRNTEAFF
TRBV7-9	TRBD2	NA	TRBJ2-7	TGTGCCAGCAGCCAAACCGGGACTAGCGGAGGTGAGCAGTACTTC	CASSQTGTSGGEQYF
TRBV28	NA	NA	TRBJ1-2	TGTGCCAGCAGTTTATATTCAGGGGTGTATGGCTACACCTTC	CASSLYSGVYGYTF
TRBV7-9	NA	NA	TRBJ2-1	TGTGCCAGCAGCCCCACGGCGAGACTCTACAATGAGCAGTTCTTC	CASSPTARLYNEQFF
TRBV27	NA	NA	TRBJ2-7	TGTGCCAGCAGTTTAGGAGTTCAAACCTACGAGCAGTACTTC	CASSLGVQTYEQYF
TRBV11-2	TRBD2	NA	TRBJ2-1	TGTGCCAGCAGCTTAGGTCTAGCGGGAGTTAATGAGCAGTTCTTC	CASSLGLAGVNEQFF
TRBV5-1	TRBD2	NA	TRBJ2-7	TGCGCCAGCAGCTCAAGCGGGAGAGGTTCCTACGAGCAGTACTTC	CASSSSGRGSYEQYF
TRBV2	NA	few	TRBJ1-5	TGTGCCAGCAGTGGAAGCAATCAGCCCCAGCATTTT	CASSGSNQPQHF
TRBV7-9	NA	NA	TRBJ2-7	TGTGCCAGCAGCTTAGCGGTGGGGGAGCAGTACTTC	CASSLAVGEQYF
TRBV11-2	NA	NA	TRBJ1-1	TGTGCCAGCAGCAGATACTCAGGGGATTGGGACACTGAAGCTTTCTTT	CASSRYSGDWDTEAFF
TRBV5-1	TRBD2	NA	TRBJ2-1	TGCGCCAGCAGCGGGACTAGCGGGAATGAGCAGTTCTTC	CASSGTSGNEQFF
TRBV7-9	NA	once	TRBJ2-7	TGTGCCAGCAGCTTAGTCGGACAAGCCTACGAGCAGTACTTC	CASSLVGQAYEQYF
TRBV9	TRBD1	NA	TRBJ2-7	TGTGCCAGCAGCGCCTGGGACAGGGACTACGAGCAGTACTTC	CASSAWDRDYEQYF
TRBV7-6	TRBD2	NA	TRBJ2-1	TGTGCCAGCAGCTTAGAAGCTAGCGGGAGACGGAGTGGGAATGAGCAGTTCTTC	CASSLEASGRRSGNEQFF
TRBV9	TRBD1	NA	TRBJ2-5	TGTGCCAGCAGCCCAGAGGACAGGGGGCTTCAAGAGACCCAGTACTTC	CASSPEDRGLQETQYF
TRBV9	TRBD1	NA	TRBJ1-5	TGTGCCAGCAGCGTTTGGGACAGCATTAATCAGCCCCAGCATTTT	CASSVWDSINQPQHF
TRBV29-1	TRBD2	NA	TRBJ2-2	TGCAGCGTTGAAGAAGGGCTAGCGGACACCGGGGAGCTGTTTTTT	CSVEEGLADTGELFF
TRBV27	TRBD2	once	TRBJ2-7	TGTGCCAGCAGCCCCACCCCTAGCGGGTGGATCGACGAGCAGTACTTC	CASSPTPSGWIDEQYF
TRBV2	NA	NA	TRBJ1-2	TGTGCCAGCAGAGCAGTCGACAGGTTAGCTAACTATGGCTACACCTTC	CASRAVDRLANYGYTF
TRBV19	NA	once	TRBJ1-5	TGTGCCAGTAGTATCAGGGATTGGAATCAGCCCCAGCATTTT	CASSIRDWNQPQHF
TRBV14	TRBD1	NA	TRBJ2-2	TGTGCCAGCAGCCAAGACGCGGGACAGGGGAACACCGGGGAGCTGTTTTTT	CASSQDAGQGNTGELFF
TRBV4-1	TRBD2	NA	TRBJ2-1	TGCGCCAGCAGCCCAGGACTAGCTCCCTACAATGAGCAGTTCTTC	CASSPGLAPYNEQFF
TRBV28	NA	few	TRBJ1-4	TGTGCCAGTCTTCGGGAAAAACTGTTTTTT	CASLREKLFF
TRBV28	TRBD1	NA	TRBJ1-5	TGTGCCAGTGGGGACAGCCTAGAATCCAGCAATCAGCCCCAGCATTTT	CASGDSLESSNQPQHF
TRBV10-2	NA	once	TRBJ1-3	TGCGCCAGCAGTGAGTCCTCGTACTCTGGAAACACCATATATTTT	CASSESSYSGNTIYF
TRBV4-1	TRBD2	once	TRBJ2-5	TGCGCCAGCAGCCGCCAGACCACTAGCGGGAGGCAAGAGACCCAGTACTTC	CASSRQTTSGRQETQYF
TRBV20-1	NA	NA	TRBJ1-3	TGCAGTGCCCCCGAGAGAAACACCATATATTTT	CSAPERNTIYF
TRBV9	TRBD2	NA	TRBJ2-1	TGTGCCAGCAGCGTTAGCGGGAGGGACCGCAATGAGCAGTTCTTC	CASSVSGRDRNEQFF
TRBV15	TRBD2	NA	TRBJ2-1	TGTGCCACCAGCAGTGTGACTAGCAGGTACAATGAGCAGTTCTTC	CATSSVTSRYNEQFF
TRBV13	NA	NA	TRBJ1-4	TGTGCCAGCAGCTTAGCCAGACTGGGGGAAAAACTGTTTTTT	CASSLARLGEKLFF
TRBV27	TRBD1	NA	TRBJ1-1	TGTGCCAGCAGTCCTACCGGGACAGGGGCTGAAGCTTTCTTT	CASSPTGTGAEAFF
TRBV9	NA	NA	TRBJ2-1	TGTGCCAGCAGCGCTTGGGGGGCTAGCGGCTTTGACAATGAGCAGTTCTTC	CASSAWGASGFDNEQFF
TRBV21-1	NA	NA	TRBJ2-3	TGTGCCAGCAGCCGTCAGAGTGGGGGAACCAGCACAGATACGCAGTATTTT	CASSRQSGGTSTDTQYF
TRBV29-1	TRBD2	NA	TRBJ2-1	TGCAGCGTTGTGGGACTAGCGGGAGCGGAGACCTACAATGAGCAGTTCTTC	CSVVGLAGAETYNEQFF
TRBV9	NA	NA	TRBJ2-7	TGTGCCAGCAGCGGCGGCGGGGCGAGCTCCTACGAGCAGTACTTC	CASSGGGASSYEQYF
TRBV9	NA	NA	TRBJ1-1	TGTGCCAGCAGCGCCGGGGGGAGGACTGAAGCTTTCTTT	CASSAGGRTEAFF
TRBV27	TRBD2	NA	TRBJ2-7	TGTGCCAGCAGTTTTTCTAGCGGGGTCTCCTACGAGCAGTACTTC	CASSFSSGVSYEQYF
TRBV27	TRBD2	once	TRBJ2-5	TGTGCCAGCAGTTTAGCTTGGACTAGCGGTTTTGGGGCCCAGTACTTC	CASSLAWTSGFGAQYF
TRBV28	NA	NA	TRBJ1-5	TGTGCCAGCAGTTTTTCGAGGAATAGCAATCAGCCCCAGCATTTT	CASSFSRNSNQPQHF
TRBV30	NA	once	TRBJ1-2	TGTGCCTGGAAGGATTCGGATGGCTACACCTTC	CAWKDSDGYTF